What follows are 27 T cell receptor beta chains derived from one specimen sequenced in a study of blood T cell repertoires in COVID-19. Libraries were prepared by immunoSEQ multiplex PCR; TCRdb keeps only in-frame clonotypes and omits some of them. This sample has 190,000 or so clones, with 87% found just once. The sequencing sample was made of peripheral blood. These receptors were taken from a man aged 35 to 55 with active or convalescent COVID-19.

The J gene is TRBJ1-4, the V gene TRBV15; maybe TRBD1 (6 bases). The CDR3 has 15 amino acids. The germline V gene has CDR1 LNHNV and CDR2 YYDKDF (reference sequence). Trimming cost V 1 base and J 4 bases, with 10 bases left between them. The CDR3 DNA follows: TGTGCCACCAGCAGAGGGACAGATAGTAATGAAAAACTGTTTTTT. Translated, it gives CATSRGTDSNEKLFF.

The genes are TRBV4-3 and TRBJ2-2; a weak D match, TRBD1 (5 bases). CDR1 and CDR2 from the germline V gene are LGHNA and YSLEER. Deletions cut 0 bases from V and 7 bases from J, with 12 bases between. CDR3 length: 15 residues. The CDR3 sequence is CASSQEFPRVGELFF. CDR3 DNA sequence: TGCGCCAGCAGCCAAGAATTTCCCAGGGTCGGGGAGCTGTTTTTT.

The chain couples TRBV30 to TRBJ1-1; no clear D gene. Trimming pared 0 bases from V and 0 bases from J, leaving 5 bases between. This CDR3 contains 13 residues. Germline-derived CDR1 and CDR2 are GTSNPN and SVGIG (reference sequence). The CDR3 region has the DNA TGTGCCTGGAGTGTAGCCCTGAACACTGAAGCTTTCTTT. Translating it yields CAWSVALNTEAFF.

The chain combines TRBV18 with TRBJ1-4; tentatively, D is TRBD1 (6 bases). The V gene's germline CDR1 is KGHSH and CDR2 LQKENI. The CDR3 extends over 14 amino acids. The ends were cut back, 3 bases at V and 8 bases at J, with 13 bases in the middle. The CDR3 here is CASSPPPGDEKLFF. CDR3 sequence (DNA): TGTGCCAGCTCACCCCCCCCAGGGGACGAAAAACTGTTTTTT.

This chain joins TRBV2 and TRBJ1-2, with 7 positions matching TRBD1. The J segment lost 3 bases and the V segment lost 6 bases, leaving 10 bases of the junction unmatched. CDR1 and CDR2 from the germline V gene are SNHLY and FYNNEI. CDR3 length: 15 amino acids. The CDR3 nucleotides read TGTGCCAGCAGCCCCGAGGGGGCTTGGGACTATGGCTACACCTTC. Protein product: CASSPEGAWDYGYTF.

This chain links TRBV9 with TRBJ1-1, with 10 bases that match TRBD1. Germline CDR1 SGDLS, CDR2 YYNGEE. The CDR3 has 19 amino acids. V was pared by 2 bases and J by 3 bases, with 16 bases of the junction left unmatched. DNA of the CDR3: TGTGCCAGCAGCGTCTCCGGGGGACAGGGGTCATCAGTGGACACTGAAGCTTTCTTT. Protein sequence: CASSVSGGQGSSVDTEAFF. The full variable domain, its missing parts supplied by reference TRBV9 and TRBJ1-1, is DSGVTQTPKHLITATGQRVTLRCSPRSGDLSVYWYQQSLDQGLQFLIQYYNGEERAKGNILERFSAQQFPDLHSELNLSSLELGDSALYFCASSVSGGQGSSVDTEAFFGQGTRLTVV.

This rearrangement joins TRBV10-3 to TRBJ2-2; TRBD2 aligns across 7 bases. The CDR3 length is 14 residues. CDR1 ENHRY and CDR2 SYGVKD come from the germline V gene. Losses at the gene ends were 4 bases for V and 2 bases for J; bases not matched to a gene: 1. DNA for the CDR3: TGTGCCATCAGTGGAGCGGGAAACACCGGGGAGCTGTTTTTT. This sequence encodes CAISGAGNTGELFF.

The rearrangement links TRBV6-2 or TRBV6-3 to TRBJ2-2; D is ambiguous. Germline lookup yields CDR1 MNHEY and CDR2 SVGEGT. This CDR3 is 11 amino acids long. Trimming removed 6 bases at V and 8 bases at J, with 7 bases between. For the CDR3, the DNA is TGTGCCAGCAGCCCCGTTGGGGAGCTGTTTTTT. Amino acids: CASSPVGELFF.

The CDR3 DNA sequence: TGTGCCAGCAGAGGGGGCGGGAACACTGAAGCTTTCTTT. As protein: CASRGGGNTEAFF. This chain uses TRBV6-5 with TRBJ1-1; TRBD1 agrees at 7 bases. This CDR3 has 13 residues. Germline V CDR1 and CDR2: MNHEY, SVGAGI. The J segment lost 1 base and the V segment lost 6 bases, leaving 2 bases of the junction unmatched.

The chain carries TRBV5-6 and TRBJ1-2, with 9 bases identical to TRBD1. Germline CDR1 is SGHDT and CDR2 is YYEEEE. J was trimmed by 3 bases and V by 4 bases; bases with no gene match: 7. The CDR3 is 15 residues long. CDR3 amino acids: CASSRRTGVYYGYTF. The CDR3 nucleotides are TGTGCCAGCAGCCGGAGGACAGGGGTTTACTATGGCTACACCTTC.

This clone has only a few counts. Other DNA sequences of this sample code for an identical CDR3. The V and J genes are TRBV6-6 and TRBJ1-1; 8 bases are a match to TRBD1. In germline, CDR1 is MNHNY, CDR2 SVGAGI (reference sequence). The CDR3 sequence is 15 residues long. Trimming cost V 2 bases and J 2 bases; bases outside gene matches: 4. CDR3 residues: CASSYGDRRNTEAFF. The CDR3 nucleotides read TGTGCCAGCAGTTACGGGGACAGGCGAAACACTGAAGCTTTCTTT.

This chain uses TRBV7-2 with TRBJ1-1, with D maybe TRBD1 (5 bases). Germline loops: CDR1 SGHTA, CDR2 FQGNSA. V lost 4 bases and J 0 bases, leaving 12 bases between the germline ends. The CDR3 has 15 residues. CDR3 sequence reads: CASSSTIGVNTEAFF. The CDR3 nucleotides are TGTGCCAGCAGCTCCACCATAGGGGTGAACACTGAAGCTTTCTTT.

The chain uses TRBV7-6 and TRBJ1-1; D call uncertain. V dropped 3 bases and J dropped 2 bases, with 7 bases sitting between them. The germline V gene has CDR1 SGHVS and CDR2 FNYEAQ. This CDR3 has 13 residues. Written as DNA, the CDR3 is TGTGCCAGCAGCTTGGCAGAAAACACTGAAGCTTTCTTT. Translated, it gives CASSLAENTEAFF.

V is TRBV7-2 and J is TRBJ2-2; D is perhaps TRBD2 (6 bases). V shed 1 base and J shed 8 bases, with 14 bases lying between them. The germline V gene has CDR1 SGHTA and CDR2 FQGNSA. The CDR3 has 15 amino acids. Here the CDR3 reads CASSLDRLVRGELFF. The CDR3 DNA follows: TGTGCCAGCAGCTTAGACAGACTAGTACGAGGGGAGCTGTTTTTT. The full variable domain, its missing parts supplied by reference TRBV7-2 and TRBJ2-2, is GAGVSQSPSNKVTEKGKDVELRCDPISGHTALYWYRQSLGQGLEFLIYFQGNSAPDKSGLPSDRFSAERTGGSVSTLTIQRTQQEDSAVYLCASSLDRLVRGELFFGEGSRLTVL.

The V call is TRBV19, the J call TRBJ2-7; D gene unclear. Trimming stripped 7 bases from V and 5 bases from J, with 18 bases between. This CDR3 spans 14 amino acids. Germline V lookup: CDR1 LNHDA, CDR2 SQIVND (reference sequence). CDR3 DNA: TGTGCCAGTACCCCGACGGCCCTTACTAACGAGCAGTACTTC. Translation: CASTPTALTNEQYF. Using reference TRBV19 and TRBJ2-7 for the parts outside the CDR3, the full variable domain is DGGITQSPKYLFRKEGQNVTLSCEQNLNHDAMYWYRQDPGQGLRLIYYSQIVNDFQKGDIAEGYSVSREKKESFPLTVTSAQKNPTAFYLCASTPTALTNEQYFGPGTRLTVT.

The J gene is TRBJ2-7, the V gene TRBV10-3; 10 positions match TRBD1. The CDR3 is 16 amino acids. Germline CDR1 reads ENHRY; CDR2 reads SYGVKD. V lost 0 bases and J lost 2; bases outside the gene matches: 4. The CDR3 region has the DNA TGTGCCATCAGTGAGTCGGGACAGGGGCATCCCTACGAGCAGTACTTC. It specifies CAISESGQGHPYEQYF.

The V gene is TRBV27, the J gene TRBJ2-1, with 13 bases lining up with TRBD2. J was trimmed by 2 bases and V by 5 bases; bases with no gene match: 3. There are 16 residues in the CDR3. CDR1 is MNHEY and CDR2 is SMNVEV in the germline V gene (reference sequence). The DNA for the CDR3 is TGTGCCAGCAGTCCAACTAGCGGGGGGGCCTACAATGAGCAGTTCTTC. It codes for CASSPTSGGAYNEQFF.

The J gene is TRBJ2-2, the V gene TRBV3-1 (or the pseudogene TRBV3-2); weak D call: TRBD2 (6 bases). Germline values: CDR1 LGHDT, CDR2 YNNKEL (reference sequence). The CDR3 spans 15 residues. V shed 7 bases and J shed 8 bases, with 20 bases lying between them. CDR3 coding DNA: TGTGCCAGCACCCGAGAGGGACTTCGAGGAGGGGAGCTGTTTTTT. Protein product: CASTREGLRGGELFF.

This chain links TRBV5-6 with TRBJ1-1, with TRBD1 identical over 9 bases. This CDR3 has 14 amino acids. V shed 4 bases, J shed 4 bases, and the junction held 5 bases outside the gene matches. Germline loops: CDR1 SGHDT, CDR2 YYEEEE. CDR3: CASSPQGAGTEAFF. CDR3 bases: TGTGCCAGCAGCCCACAGGGGGCAGGCACTGAAGCTTTCTTT.

The chain carries TRBV29-1 and TRBJ2-3; no definite D call. CDR1 is SQVTM and CDR2 is ANQGSEA in the germline V gene. This CDR3 region has 13 residues. Trimming removed 0 bases from V and 6 bases from J, with 10 bases in between. The CDR3 spells CSVEDPRFDTQYF. The CDR3, as DNA: TGCAGCGTTGAAGATCCTAGATTCGATACGCAGTATTTT.

The chain employs TRBV5-6 and TRBJ1-2, with a possible D match to TRBD1 (5 bases). The CDR3 has 14 amino acids. From germline, CDR1 is SGHDT and CDR2 YYEEEE. Trimming stripped 2 bases from V and 4 bases from J, with 12 bases between. DNA for the CDR3: TGTGCCAGCAGCTTTAAGGGGTCGAGCTATGGCTACACCTTC. Translating it yields CASSFKGSSYGYTF.

The chain employs TRBV7-8 and TRBJ1-2; D is undetermined. Trimming stripped 1 base from V and 7 bases from J, with 10 bases between. The germline V gene encodes CDR1 SGHVS and CDR2 FQNEAQ. The CDR3 length is 13 residues. The CDR3 region is CASSLDRTPGYTF. The CDR3 nucleotides read TGTGCCAGCAGCTTAGATAGGACTCCTGGCTACACCTTC.

This chain joins TRBV7-9 and TRBJ2-5, with 10 bases lining up with TRBD2. This CDR3 contains 17 residues. Germline values: CDR1 SEHNR, CDR2 FQNEAQ (reference sequence). The ends lost 1 base at V and 2 bases at J; junction bases unmatched: 7. The CDR3 DNA reads TGTGCCAGCAGCTTAGATCCAGCGGGGGGGCCTCAAGAGACCCAGTACTTC. Translated, it gives CASSLDPAGGPQETQYF.

This clone was counted a few times. This chain links TRBV5-6 with TRBJ1-4; 9 positions agree with TRBD1. This CDR3 has 14 amino acids. V was pared by 2 bases and J by 10 bases, with 6 bases of the junction left unmatched. Germline V gives CDR1 SGHDT, CDR2 YYEEEE. CDR3 DNA sequence: TGTGCCAGCAGCTTAACGACAGGGGGAGGAAAACTGTTTTTT. It translates to CASSLTTGGGKLFF. Variable domain in full (rest from reference TRBV5-6 and TRBJ1-4): DAGVTQSPTHLIKTRGQQVTLRCSPKSGHDTVSWYQQALGQGPQFIFQYYEEEERQRGNFPDRFSGHQFPNYSSELNVNALLLGDSALYLCASSLTTGGGKLFFGSGTQLSVL.

This clone was seen a few times. This chain connects TRBV6-5 to TRBJ2-1, with unresolved D. Germline CDR1 is MNHEY and CDR2 is SVGAGI. V lost 2 bases to trimming and J lost 4 bases, with 9 bases between them. CDR3 size: 14 residues. The CDR3 coding sequence is TGTGCCAGCAGTTACGGGTACAGTTACAATGAGCAGTTCTTC. Encoded protein: CASSYGYSYNEQFF.

This clone was counted once. This chain links TRBV10-3 with TRBJ2-1, with 11 bases fitting TRBD2. The CDR3 runs to 15 residues. CDR1 is ENHRY, CDR2 SYGVKD, per germline. The junction had 5 bases not matched to a gene; V was cut back by 2 bases and J by 8 bases. CDR3 sequence reads: CAISETSGGGHEQFF. For the CDR3, the DNA is TGTGCCATCAGTGAGACTAGCGGGGGAGGACATGAGCAGTTCTTC.

The rearrangement joins TRBV6-1 to TRBJ1-2; weak D call: TRBD1 (6 bases). This CDR3 region has 15 residues. With 3 bases removed from V and 7 bases from J, the gap between germline ends came to 18 bases. Germline V gene sequence: CDR1 MNHNS, CDR2 SASEGT. This chain's CDR3 is CASSDQGLRVGGYTF. For the CDR3, the DNA is TGTGCCAGCAGTGATCAGGGGTTGCGGGTCGGTGGCTACACCTTC.